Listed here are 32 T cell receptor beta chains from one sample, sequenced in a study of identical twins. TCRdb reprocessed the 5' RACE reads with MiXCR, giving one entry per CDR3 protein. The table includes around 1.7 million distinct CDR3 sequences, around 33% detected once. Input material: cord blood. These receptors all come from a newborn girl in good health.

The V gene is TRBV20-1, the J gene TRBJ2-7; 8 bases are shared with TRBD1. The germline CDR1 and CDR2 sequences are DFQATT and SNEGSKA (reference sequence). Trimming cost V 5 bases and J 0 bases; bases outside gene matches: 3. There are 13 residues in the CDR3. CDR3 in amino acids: CSADGQGSYEQYF. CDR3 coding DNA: TGCAGTGCTGACGGACAGGGCTCCTACGAGCAGTACTTC.

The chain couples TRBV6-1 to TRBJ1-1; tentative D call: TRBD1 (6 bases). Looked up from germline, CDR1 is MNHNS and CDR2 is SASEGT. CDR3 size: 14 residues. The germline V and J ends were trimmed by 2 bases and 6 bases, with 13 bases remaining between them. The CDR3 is CASSELGARSEAFF. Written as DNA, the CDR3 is TGTGCCAGCAGTGAACTGGGGGCGCGCTCTGAAGCTTTCTTT.

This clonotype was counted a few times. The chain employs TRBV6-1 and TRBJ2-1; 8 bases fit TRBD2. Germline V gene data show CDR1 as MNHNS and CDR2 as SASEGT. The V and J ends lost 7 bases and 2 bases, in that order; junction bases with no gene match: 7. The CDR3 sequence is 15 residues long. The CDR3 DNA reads TGTGCCAGCAAGGTCGACGGGGGGGCCTACAATGAGCAGTTCTTC. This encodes CASKVDGGAYNEQFF.

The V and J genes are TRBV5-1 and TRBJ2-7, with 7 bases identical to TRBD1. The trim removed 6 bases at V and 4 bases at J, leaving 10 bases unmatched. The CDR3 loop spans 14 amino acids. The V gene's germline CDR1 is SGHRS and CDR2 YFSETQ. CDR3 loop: CASTARTGPYEQYF. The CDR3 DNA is TGCGCCAGCACAGCCCGGACAGGCCCTTACGAGCAGTACTTC.

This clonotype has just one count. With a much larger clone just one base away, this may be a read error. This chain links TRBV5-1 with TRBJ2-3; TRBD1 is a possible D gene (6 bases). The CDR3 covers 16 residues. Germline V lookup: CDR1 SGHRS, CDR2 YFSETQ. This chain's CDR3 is CASSSGTSSGTGTQYF. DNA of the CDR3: TGCGCCAGCAGCTCAGGGACAAGTTCTGGTACAGGTACGCAGTATTTT. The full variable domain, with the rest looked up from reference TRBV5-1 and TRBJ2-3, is KAGVTQTPRYLIKTRGQQVTLSCSPISGHRSVSWYQQTPGQGLQFLFEYFSETQRNKGNFPGRFSGRQFSNSRSEMNVSTLELGDSALYLCASSSGTSSGTGTQYFGPGTRLTVL.

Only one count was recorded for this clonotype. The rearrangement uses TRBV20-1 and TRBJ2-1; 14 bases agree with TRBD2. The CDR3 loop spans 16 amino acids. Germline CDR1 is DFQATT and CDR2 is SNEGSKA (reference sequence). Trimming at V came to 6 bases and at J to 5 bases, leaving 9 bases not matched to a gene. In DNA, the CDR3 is TGCAGTGCACTGACTAGCGGGAGGGCCGGGGACAATGAGCAGTTCTTC. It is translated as CSALTSGRAGDNEQFF.

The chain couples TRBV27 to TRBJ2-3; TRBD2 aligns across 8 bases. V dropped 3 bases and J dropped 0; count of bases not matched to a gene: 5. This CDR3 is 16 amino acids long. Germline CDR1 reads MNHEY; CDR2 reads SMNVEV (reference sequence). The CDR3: CASSFLSGGSTDTQYF. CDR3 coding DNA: TGTGCCAGCAGTTTCTTGTCGGGGGGGAGCACAGATACGCAGTATTTT.

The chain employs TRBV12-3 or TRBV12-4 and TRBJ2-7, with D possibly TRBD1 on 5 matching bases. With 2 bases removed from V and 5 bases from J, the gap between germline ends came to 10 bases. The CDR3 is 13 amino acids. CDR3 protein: CASSLPRANEQYF. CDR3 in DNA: TGTGCCAGCAGTTTACCCAGGGCCAACGAGCAGTACTTC.

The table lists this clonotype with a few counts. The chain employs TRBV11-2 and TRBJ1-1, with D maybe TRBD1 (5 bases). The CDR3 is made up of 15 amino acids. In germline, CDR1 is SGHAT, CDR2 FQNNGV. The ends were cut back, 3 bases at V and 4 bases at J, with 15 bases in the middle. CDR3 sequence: CASSFRPSGGTEAFF. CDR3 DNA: TGTGCCAGCAGCTTTCGACCTTCCGGGGGCACTGAAGCTTTCTTT. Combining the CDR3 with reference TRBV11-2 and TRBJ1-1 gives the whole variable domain EAGVAQSPRYKIIEKRQSVAFWCNPISGHATLYWYQQILGQGPKLLIQFQNNGVVDDSQLPKDRFSAERLKGVDSTLKIQPAKLEDSAVYLCASSFRPSGGTEAFFGQGTRLTVV.

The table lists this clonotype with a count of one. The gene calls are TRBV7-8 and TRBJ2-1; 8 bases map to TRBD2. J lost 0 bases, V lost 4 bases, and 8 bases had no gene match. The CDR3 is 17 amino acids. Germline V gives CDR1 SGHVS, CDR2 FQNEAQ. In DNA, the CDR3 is TGTGCCAGCAGCTCAAGCGGGAGTGGGAGCTCCTACAATGAGCAGTTCTTC. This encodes CASSSSGSGSSYNEQFF.

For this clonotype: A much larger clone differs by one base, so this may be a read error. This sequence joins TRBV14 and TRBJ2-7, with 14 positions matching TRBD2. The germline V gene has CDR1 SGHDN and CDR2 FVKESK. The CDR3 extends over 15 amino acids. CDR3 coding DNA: TGTGCCAACAGCCAAGGGACTAGCGGGGGTTACGAGCAGTACTTC. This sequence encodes CANSQGTSGGYEQYF. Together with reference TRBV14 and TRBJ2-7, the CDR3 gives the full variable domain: EAGVTQFPSHSVIEKGQTVTLRCDPISGHDNLYWYRRVMGKEIKFLLHFVKESKQDESGMPNNRFLAERTGGTYSTLKVQPAELEDSGVYFCANSQGTSGGYEQYFGPGTRLTVT.

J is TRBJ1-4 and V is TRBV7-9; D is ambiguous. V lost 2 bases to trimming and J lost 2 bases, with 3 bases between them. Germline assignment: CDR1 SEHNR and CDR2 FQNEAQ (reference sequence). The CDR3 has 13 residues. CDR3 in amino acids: CASSLNTNEKLFF. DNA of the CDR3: TGTGCCAGCAGCTTAAACACTAATGAAAAACTGTTTTTT.

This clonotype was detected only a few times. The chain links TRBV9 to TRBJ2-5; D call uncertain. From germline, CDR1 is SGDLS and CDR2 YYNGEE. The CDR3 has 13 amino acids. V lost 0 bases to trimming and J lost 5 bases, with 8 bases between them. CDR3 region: CASSVATMETQYF. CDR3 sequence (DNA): TGTGCCAGCAGCGTAGCTACGATGGAGACCCAGTACTTC.

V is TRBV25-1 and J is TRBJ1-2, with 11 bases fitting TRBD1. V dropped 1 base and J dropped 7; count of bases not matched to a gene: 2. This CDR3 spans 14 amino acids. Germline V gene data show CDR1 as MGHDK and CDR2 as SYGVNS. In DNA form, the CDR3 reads TGTGCCAGCAGTGAATTAGGACAGGGGGCTGGCTACACCTTC. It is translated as CASSELGQGAGYTF.

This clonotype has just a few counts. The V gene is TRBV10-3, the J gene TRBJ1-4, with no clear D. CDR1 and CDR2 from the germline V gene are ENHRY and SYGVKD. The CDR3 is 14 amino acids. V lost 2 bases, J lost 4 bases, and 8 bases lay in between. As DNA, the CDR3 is TGTGCCATCAGTGAGCGGGCCCTTAATGAAAAACTGTTTTTT. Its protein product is CAISERALNEKLFF.

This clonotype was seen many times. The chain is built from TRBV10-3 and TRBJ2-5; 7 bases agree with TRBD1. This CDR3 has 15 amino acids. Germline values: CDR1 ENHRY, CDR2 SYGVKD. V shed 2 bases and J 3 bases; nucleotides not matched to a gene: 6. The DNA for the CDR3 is TGTGCCATCAGTGAGGAGGACAGGCGAGAAGAGACCCAGTACTTC. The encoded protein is CAISEEDRREETQYF.

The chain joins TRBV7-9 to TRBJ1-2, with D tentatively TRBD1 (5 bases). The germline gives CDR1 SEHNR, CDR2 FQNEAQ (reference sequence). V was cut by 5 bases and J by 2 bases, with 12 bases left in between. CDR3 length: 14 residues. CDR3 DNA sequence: TGTGCCAGCAGCCCCCCCCCAGGGAACTATGGCTACACCTTC. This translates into CASSPPPGNYGYTF.

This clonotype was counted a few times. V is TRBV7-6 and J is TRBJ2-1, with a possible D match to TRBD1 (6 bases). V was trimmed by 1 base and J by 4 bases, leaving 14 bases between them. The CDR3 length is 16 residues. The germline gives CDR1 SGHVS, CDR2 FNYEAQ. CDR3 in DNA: TGTGCCAGCAGCTTAGTAAGGGCAGGGGCATACAATGAGCAGTTCTTC. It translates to CASSLVRAGAYNEQFF.

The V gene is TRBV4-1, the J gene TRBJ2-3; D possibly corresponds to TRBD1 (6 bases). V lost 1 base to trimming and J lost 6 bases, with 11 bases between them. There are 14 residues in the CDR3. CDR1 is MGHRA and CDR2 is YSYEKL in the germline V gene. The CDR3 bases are TGCGCCAGCAGCCAAGCACACAGGGAGGATACGCAGTATTTT. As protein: CASSQAHREDTQYF.

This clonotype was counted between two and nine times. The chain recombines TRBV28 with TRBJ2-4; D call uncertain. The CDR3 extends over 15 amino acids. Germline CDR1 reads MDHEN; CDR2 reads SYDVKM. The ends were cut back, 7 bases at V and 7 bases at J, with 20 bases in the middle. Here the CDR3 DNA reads TGTGCCAGCACCAACGGCGGAGTCCTGGGGAACATTCAGTACTTC. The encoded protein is CASTNGGVLGNIQYF.

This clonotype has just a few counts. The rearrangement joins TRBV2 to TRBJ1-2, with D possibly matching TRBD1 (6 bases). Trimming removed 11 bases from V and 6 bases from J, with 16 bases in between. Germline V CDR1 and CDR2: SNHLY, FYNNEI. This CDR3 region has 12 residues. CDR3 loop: CAGQWGADGYTF. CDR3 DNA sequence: TGTGCCGGACAATGGGGGGCTGATGGCTACACCTTC.

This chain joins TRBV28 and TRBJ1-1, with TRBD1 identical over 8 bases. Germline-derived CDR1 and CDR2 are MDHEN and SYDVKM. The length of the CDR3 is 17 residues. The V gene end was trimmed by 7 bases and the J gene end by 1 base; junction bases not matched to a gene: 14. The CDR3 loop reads CASNSFGDRTANTEAFF. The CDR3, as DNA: TGTGCCAGCAACTCATTCGGGGACAGGACCGCGAACACTGAAGCTTTCTTT. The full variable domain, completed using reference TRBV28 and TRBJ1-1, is DVKVTQSSRYLVKRTGEKVFLECVQDMDHENMFWYRQDPGLGLRLIYFSYDVKMKEKGDIPEGYSVSREKKERFSLILESASTNQTSMYLCASNSFGDRTANTEAFFGQGTRLTVV.

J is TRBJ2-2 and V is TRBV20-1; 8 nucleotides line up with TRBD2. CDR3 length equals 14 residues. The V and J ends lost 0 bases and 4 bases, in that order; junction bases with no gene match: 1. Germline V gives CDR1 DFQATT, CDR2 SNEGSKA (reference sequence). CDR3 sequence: CSARDAGGTGELFF. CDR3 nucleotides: TGCAGTGCTAGAGATGCGGGGGGCACCGGGGAGCTGTTTTTT.

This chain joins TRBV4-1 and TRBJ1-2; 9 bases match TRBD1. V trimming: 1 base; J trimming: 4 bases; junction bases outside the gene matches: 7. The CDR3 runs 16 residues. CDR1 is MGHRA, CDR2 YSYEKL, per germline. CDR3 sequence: CASSQVQTGGFYGYTF. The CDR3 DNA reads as TGCGCCAGCAGCCAAGTTCAGACAGGGGGTTTCTATGGCTACACCTTC.

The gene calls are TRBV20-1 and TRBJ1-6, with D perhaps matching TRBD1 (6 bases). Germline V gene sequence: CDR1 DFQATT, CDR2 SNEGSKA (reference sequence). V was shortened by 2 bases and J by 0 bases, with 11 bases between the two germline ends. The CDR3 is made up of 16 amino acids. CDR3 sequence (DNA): TGCAGTGCTAGACCAGGGGAGAGCTCCTATAATTCACCCCTCCACTTT. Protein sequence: CSARPGESSYNSPLHF.

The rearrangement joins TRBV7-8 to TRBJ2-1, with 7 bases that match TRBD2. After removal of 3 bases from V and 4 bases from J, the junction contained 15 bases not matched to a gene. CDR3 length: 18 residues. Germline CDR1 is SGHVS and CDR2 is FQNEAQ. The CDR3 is CASSLPGGGTFSYNEQFF. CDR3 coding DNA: TGTGCCAGCAGCTTGCCGGGAGGAGGAACCTTCTCTTACAATGAGCAGTTCTTC.

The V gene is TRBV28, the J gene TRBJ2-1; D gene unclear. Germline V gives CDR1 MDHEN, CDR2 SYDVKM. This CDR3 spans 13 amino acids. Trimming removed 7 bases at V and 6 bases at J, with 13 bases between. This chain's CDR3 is CASMAPTGNEQFF. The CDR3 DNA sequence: TGTGCCAGCATGGCTCCGACGGGCAATGAGCAGTTCTTC.

CDR3 residues: CSARAKQERYQETQYF. The CDR3 bases are TGCAGTGCTAGAGCTAAGCAGGAGAGGTACCAAGAGACCCAGTACTTC. The chain combines TRBV20-1 with TRBJ2-5; D ambiguous. The germline CDR1 and CDR2 sequences are DFQATT and SNEGSKA (reference sequence). Trimming stripped 1 base from V and 0 bases from J, with 15 bases between. This CDR3 has 16 residues.

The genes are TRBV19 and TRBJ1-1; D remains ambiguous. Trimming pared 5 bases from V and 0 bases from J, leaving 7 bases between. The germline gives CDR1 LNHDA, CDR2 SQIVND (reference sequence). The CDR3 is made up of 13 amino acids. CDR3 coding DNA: TGTGCCAGTAGTCCCGTAGTGAACACTGAAGCTTTCTTT. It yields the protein CASSPVVNTEAFF.

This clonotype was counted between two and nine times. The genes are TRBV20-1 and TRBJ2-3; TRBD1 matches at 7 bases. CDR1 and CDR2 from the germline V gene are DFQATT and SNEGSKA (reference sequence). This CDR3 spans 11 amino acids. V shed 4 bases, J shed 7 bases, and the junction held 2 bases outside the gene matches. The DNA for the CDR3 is TGCAGTGCTAACAGGGGAAATACGCAGTATTTT. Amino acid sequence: CSANRGNTQYF.

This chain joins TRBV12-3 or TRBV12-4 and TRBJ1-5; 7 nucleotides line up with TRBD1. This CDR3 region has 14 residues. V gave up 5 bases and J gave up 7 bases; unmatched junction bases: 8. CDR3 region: CASSGLTGVQPQHF. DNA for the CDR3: TGTGCCAGCAGTGGACTTACAGGGGTACAGCCCCAGCATTTT.

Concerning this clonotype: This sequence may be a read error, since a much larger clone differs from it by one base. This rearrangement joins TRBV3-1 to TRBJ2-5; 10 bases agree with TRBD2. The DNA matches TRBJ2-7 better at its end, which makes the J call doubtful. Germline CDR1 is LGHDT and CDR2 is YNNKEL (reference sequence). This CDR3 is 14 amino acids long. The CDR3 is CTSSVGLALYEQYF. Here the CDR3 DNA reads TGTACCAGCAGTGTGGGACTAGCGCTTTACGAGCAGTACTTC.